This TCR beta chain was identified during a study of CD8+CD57+ T cells in acquired aplastic anemia. Turning to the study itself: Across the sorted CD4+ and CD8+ cells, DNA amounts averaged roughly 3.5 ug. Mean read depth for CD4+ cells from healthy donors was roughly 10 million. Overall study results and limits: Patients and controls shared over 25 CD8+ CDR3 sequences, which appeared highly expressed in patients and within their immunodominant clones. Significant differences in CD8+ Simpson's diversity were not observed between patients and controls.

Germline V CDR1 and CDR2: SEHNR, FQNEAQ (reference sequence). This CDR3 comprises 15 residues. V was trimmed by 1 base and J by 4 bases, leaving 13 bases between them. Profiling of TCR beta VDJ combinations and CDR3 sequences used genomic DNA as template. MiXCR, applied by TCRdb to the reads, yields one record per CDR3 protein. The data contain hundreds of thousands of distinct CDR3 sequences, 65% to 80% of them seen just once; the ten biggest clones take up under 5%. Comment on this clonotype: Its antigen is not known.

J is TRBJ1-2 and V is TRBV7-9; D gene unclear. The sequence was collected from a human donor in good health, serving as a control. The sequencing input was sorted CD4+, CD8+, or CD8+CD57+ T cells (not recorded which) from PBMCs. CDR3 sequence reads: CASSLELESSYGYTF. The CDR3 nucleotides read TGTGCCAGCAGCTTAGAGCTAGAGTCGTCCTATGGCTACACCTTC.